This is a list of T cell receptor beta chains from one sample in a study of blood T cell repertoires in COVID-19. The data were produced by immunoSEQ multiplex PCR, yet TCRdb's version contains in-frame clones alone and is incomplete. The table has some 80,000 clones, more than 60% seen once. The source material was peripheral blood. Source of these receptors: a woman older than 75 with active or convalescent COVID-19. The CDR3 runs from the conserved cysteine through the conserved F or W. Each record gives: J gene, CDR3 length, D gene, clone size, V gene, CDR3 protein, CDR3 DNA. The D gene is left open where the match is weak. Some rows mark clone size as missing; the rest say once, few, many or name a class of expanded clone.

TRBJ2-5 | 13 | . | . | TRBV6-5 | CASKAPGGETQYF | TGTGCCAGCAAAGCCCCCGGAGGGGAGACCCAGTACTTC
TRBJ2-5 | 15 | TRBD2 | . | TRBV11-2 | CASSSQRGLGETQYF | TGTGCCAGCAGCAGTCAGCGGGGGCTCGGAGAGACCCAGTACTTC
TRBJ2-2 | 15 | . | . | TRBV14 | CASSQESSVIGELFF | TGTGCCAGCAGCCAAGAGTCTAGCGTGATCGGGGAGCTGTTTTTT
TRBJ2-3 | 17 | TRBD1 | . | TRBV7-6 | CASSSGAGDRSTDTQYF | TGTGCCAGCAGCTCTGGGGCTGGGGACAGATCCACAGATACGCAGTATTTT
TRBJ2-1 | 11 | . | . | TRBV6-5 | CASSTGWEKFF | TGTGCCAGCAGCACCGGCTGGGAGAAGTTCTTC
TRBJ2-2 | 17 | . | . | TRBV4-2 | CASSQETTQRPGGELFF | TGTGCCAGCAGCCAAGAAACCACACAGCGGCCTGGCGGGGAGCTGTTTTTT
TRBJ1-2 | 14 | TRBD1 | . | TRBV6-1 | CASSEAQGAYGYTF | TGTGCCAGCAGTGAAGCGCAGGGGGCCTATGGCTACACCTTC
TRBJ2-1 | 15 | TRBD2 | few | TRBV13 | CASSLAGGGGNEQFF | TGTGCCAGCAGCTTAGCAGGCGGGGGGGGGAATGAGCAGTTCTTC
TRBJ2-1 | 13 | TRBD2 | . | TRBV20-1 | CSASPGGANEQFF | TGCAGTGCTAGTCCCGGGGGGGCCAATGAGCAGTTCTTC
TRBJ1-5 | 13 | . | . | TRBV27 | CASSPRGGQPQHF | TGTGCCAGCAGTCCGCGGGGGGGGCAGCCCCAGCATTTT
TRBJ1-1 | 14 | . | . | TRBV10-3 | CAISETEMNTEAFF | TGTGCCATCAGTGAAACAGAAATGAACACTGAAGCTTTCTTT
TRBJ1-5 | 15 | . | . | TRBV5-4 | CASSSGGGDDQPQHF | TGTGCCAGCAGCTCCGGGGGAGGTGACGATCAGCCCCAGCATTTT
TRBJ1-6 | 17 | TRBD1 | . | TRBV27 | CASSLALAGTGESPLHF | TGTGCCAGCAGTTTAGCTCTGGCCGGGACAGGGGAATCACCCCTCCACTTT
TRBJ2-7 | 15 | . | . | TRBV5-5 | CASSYTRGRVHEQYF | TGTGCCAGCAGCTACACCAGGGGACGGGTACACGAGCAGTACTTC
TRBJ2-5 | 15 | . | . | TRBV9 | CASGQGGWDQETQYF | TGTGCCAGCGGGCAGGGGGGATGGGACCAAGAGACCCAGTACTTC
TRBJ2-3 | 18 | . | once | TRBV4-3 | CASSQDPQGETSTDTQYF | TGCGCCAGCAGCCAAGATCCACAGGGAGAGACTAGCACAGATACGCAGTATTTT
TRBJ2-1 | 15 | TRBD1 | . | TRBV7-2 | CASTFDRGSMDEQFF | TGTGCCAGCACCTTTGACAGGGGGAGTATGGATGAGCAGTTCTTC
TRBJ2-7 | 14 | TRBD1 | . | TRBV6-5 | CASSWEPRDREEYF | TGTGCCAGCAGCTGGGAACCCCGGGACAGGGAGGAGTACTTC
TRBJ2-7 | 18 | TRBD2 | . | TRBV20-1 | CSASASWASGDLTYEQYF | TGCAGTGCTAGTGCTTCATGGGCTAGCGGGGACCTTACCTACGAGCAGTACTTC
TRBJ1-2 | 14 | . | . | TRBV2 | CASRPSTGNYGYTF | TGTGCCAGCCGACCTTCTACAGGAAACTATGGCTACACCTTC
TRBJ2-3 | 14 | TRBD1 | . | TRBV9 | CASSADRGADTQYF | TGTGCCAGCAGCGCGGACAGGGGTGCAGATACGCAGTATTTT
TRBJ1-6 | 13 | . | . | TRBV7-2 | CASKWRGRSPLHF | TGTGCCAGCAAGTGGAGAGGTCGCTCACCCCTCCACTTT
TRBJ2-5 | 15 | TRBD1 | . | TRBV28 | CASSTRTGLSETQYF | TGTGCCAGCAGTACCCGGACAGGTCTATCTGAGACCCAGTACTTC
TRBJ2-2 | 16 | TRBD1 | . | TRBV10-3 | CAISERQGANTGELFF | TGTGCCATCAGTGAGCGGCAGGGGGCGAACACCGGGGAGCTGTTTTTT
TRBJ2-5 | 13 | TRBD1 | . | TRBV6-2/TRBV6-3 | CATSRTGIETQYF | TGTGCCACCAGTCGGACAGGGATTGAGACCCAGTACTTC
TRBJ1-2 | 12 | . | once | TRBV28 | CASTGGAYGYTF | TGTGCCAGTACGGGGGGGGCGTATGGCTACACCTTC
TRBJ2-1 | 13 | . | . | TRBV7-8 | CASSLAQYNEQFF | TGTGCCAGCAGCTTAGCCCAGTACAATGAGCAGTTCTTC